This TCR beta chain stems from a study of response to subunit inactivated influenza vaccine. This clonotype was recorded many times. Its antigen is currently unknown. Overall study findings and caveats: A suggestion made by the authors is that each seasonal influenza vaccination recruits few new T cells.

TCRdb ran MiXCR on the RT-PCR reads and lists one entry per CDR3 protein. The table has around 160,000 distinct CDR3 sequences, 11% seen once. The specimen comprised non-naive T cells sorted from PBMCs, sampled more than 35 days after vaccination. This receptor was obtained from a man in his fifties or sixties who received an inactivated influenza vaccine.

CDR3 nucleotides: TGTGCCAGCTCACCAGGGACAGCAGGTTCACCCCTCCACTTT. It yields the protein CASSPGTAGSPLHF. The chain links TRBV18 to TRBJ1-6, with TRBD1 matching over 7 bases. The CDR3 loop spans 14 amino acids. The trim removed 2 bases at V and 9 bases at J, leaving 4 bases unmatched. The germline gives CDR1 KGHSH, CDR2 LQKENI.